One and the same sample provided the 20 T cell receptor beta chains below, sequenced in a study of breast tumors, draining lymph nodes, adjacent tissues. Breast cancer patients provided tissue from their axillary draining lymph nodes. TCRdb processed the multiplex PCR reads anew with MiXCR; each CDR3 protein has one entry. The table lists about 270,000 distinct CDR3 sequences, 30% to 35% of them singletons. Input material: axillary lymph node tissue. The receptors come from a female donor with breast cancer. Some clones in this sample may be carry-over from other donors' samples.

About this clonotype: This may arise from a read error, as a much more abundant clone is one base away. V gene TRBV6-6 combines with J gene TRBJ2-3; 9 positions match TRBD2. Germline V gives CDR1 MNHNY, CDR2 SVGAGI (reference sequence). The CDR3 spans 16 residues. The CDR3 spells CAGSKAPLAGPDTQYF. Written as DNA, the CDR3 is TGTGCCGGCAGTAAGGCCCCCCTAGCGGGACCAGATACGCAGTATTTT.

J is TRBJ1-2 and V is TRBV28, with no clear D. CDR1 is MDHEN, CDR2 SYDVKM, per germline. Trimming left V 6 bases short and J 11 bases short, with 10 bases between. The CDR3 is made up of 10 amino acids. In DNA, the CDR3 is TGTGCCAGCAGGAGACTCGGATACACCTTC. Translated: CASRRLGYTF.

This clonotype was recorded many times. V is TRBV6-6 and J is TRBJ1-5; 11 bases are a match to TRBD1. Germline trimming cut 9 bases from V and 1 base from J; bases unmatched to any gene: 8. Germline-derived CDR1 and CDR2 are MNHNY and SVGAGI (reference sequence). This CDR3 region has 16 residues. In DNA form, the CDR3 reads TGTGCCAGTTCTCCGGGACAGGGGGTAAGCAATCAGCCCCAGCATTTT. Protein: CASSPGQGVSNQPQHF.

This clonotype was counted ten times or more. This sequence joins TRBV12-3 or TRBV12-4 and TRBJ2-1; 7 nucleotides match TRBD2. The CDR3 runs to 15 residues. V shed 5 bases and J 2 bases; nucleotides not matched to a gene: 6. Here the CDR3 reads CASSRSGNPYNEQFF. The CDR3 bases are TGTGCCAGCAGTCGGAGCGGGAACCCCTACAATGAGCAGTTCTTC.

The chain carries TRBV4-1 and TRBJ1-1, with TRBD1 as a possible D gene (5 bases). CDR3 size: 17 residues. V lost 3 bases and J lost 0, with 17 bases in between. Germline V gene data show CDR1 as MGHRA and CDR2 as YSYEKL. CDR3 protein: CASSHRRDRGMNTEAFF. The DNA of the CDR3 is TGCGCCAGCAGCCACCGCAGGGATCGGGGGATGAACACTGAAGCTTTCTTT.

For this clonotype: A read error may be the cause here, since a much bigger clone is one base away. The gene calls are TRBV4-1 and TRBJ2-1; the match to TRBD2 covers 9 bases. The CDR3 sequence is 16 residues long. Looked up from germline, CDR1 is MGHRA and CDR2 is YSYEKL. With 2 bases clipped from V and 8 bases from J, the junction kept 10 bases outside the gene matches. The CDR3 protein is CASSQPAGGPGDEQFF. The CDR3 DNA reads as TGCGCCAGCAGCCAACCAGCGGGAGGACCCGGGGATGAGCAGTTCTTC.

At least ten counts were recorded for this clonotype. This chain joins TRBV11-2 and TRBJ2-7; possible D gene TRBD2, 6 bases. CDR1 is SGHAT and CDR2 is FQNNGV in the germline V gene. Between the trimmed V and J ends, which lost 1 base and 3 bases, there was a span of 10 bases. The CDR3 is made up of 14 amino acids. The DNA for the CDR3 is TGTGCCAGCAGCTTAGCTCCCGGGAGCTACGAGCAGTACTTC. Translating gives CASSLAPGSYEQYF.

V is TRBV20-1 and J is TRBJ2-7, with 14 positions matching TRBD2. The V segment lost 6 bases and the J segment 3 bases; nucleotides outside the gene matches: 10. Germline loops: CDR1 DFQATT, CDR2 SNEGSKA (reference sequence). The CDR3 has 16 residues. CDR3 sequence (DNA): TGCAGTGCCATGGGGACTAGCGGGAGACCACTCTACGAGCAGTACTTC. It yields the protein CSAMGTSGRPLYEQYF.

The chain uses TRBV3-1 and TRBJ2-3, with D maybe TRBD2 (6 bases). Per germline, CDR1 LGHDT and CDR2 YNNKEL (reference sequence). This CDR3 comprises 16 residues. Trimming shortened V by 4 bases and J by 3 bases, and 17 bases separated the two germline ends. In DNA form, the CDR3 reads TGTGCCAGCAGCCTGAGGACTAAACTACGGACAGATACGCAGTATTTT. It encodes CASSLRTKLRTDTQYF.

There are a few counts of this clonotype. J is TRBJ2-2 and V is TRBV6-6; 7 nucleotides line up with TRBD1. The CDR3 consists of 15 residues. CDR1 and CDR2 (germline): MNHNY, SVGAGI (reference sequence). Germline trimming cut 1 base from V and 6 bases from J; bases unmatched to any gene: 5. The CDR3 sequence: CASSYYRGSAGELFF. The CDR3 nucleotides read TGTGCCAGCAGTTACTACAGGGGATCCGCCGGGGAGCTGTTTTTT.

The rearrangement links TRBV11-2 to TRBJ2-5, with a tentative D call TRBD1 (6 bases). The germline gives CDR1 SGHAT, CDR2 FQNNGV. The V gene lost 5 bases and the J gene lost 2 bases, with 15 bases spanning the gap. The CDR3 contains 15 residues. CDR3 nucleotides: TGTGCCAGCAGCGTAGCCAGGGGCAGTCAAGAGACCCAGTACTTC. This gives the protein CASSVARGSQETQYF. Filled out from reference TRBV11-2 and TRBJ2-5, the complete variable domain reads EAGVAQSPRYKIIEKRQSVAFWCNPISGHATLYWYQQILGQGPKLLIQFQNNGVVDDSQLPKDRFSAERLKGVDSTLKIQPAKLEDSAVYLCASSVARGSQETQYFGPGTRLLVL.

This clonotype came up once. The chain has TRBV6-4 and TRBJ2-7; 7 bases agree with TRBD2. CDR1 and CDR2 from the germline V gene are MRHNA and SNTAGT. V gave up 11 bases and J gave up 5 bases; unmatched junction bases: 9. The CDR3 runs 12 residues. The CDR3 nucleotides are TGTGCCCTCGAGCGGGGCCGGGACGAGCAGTACTTC. Translation: CALERGRDEQYF.

In this sample, this clonotype turned up many times. The J gene is TRBJ1-5, the V gene TRBV11-2; no clear D. Trimming stripped 2 bases from V and 0 bases from J, with 8 bases between. CDR3 size: 15 residues. Looked up from germline, CDR1 is SGHAT and CDR2 is FQNNGV. CDR3 nucleotides: TGTGCCAGCAGCTTAAACAGTAATAGCAATCAGCCCCAGCATTTT. It encodes CASSLNSNSNQPQHF.

As to this clonotype: Being one base from a much bigger clone, this may be a read error. The gene calls are TRBV5-6 and TRBJ2-7; the match to TRBD2 covers 9 bases. Per germline, CDR1 SGHDT and CDR2 YYEEEE. J was trimmed by 5 bases and V by 4 bases; bases with no gene match: 13. The CDR3 is made up of 16 amino acids. CDR3: CASSVPLAGSTNEQYF. In DNA form, the CDR3 reads TGTGCCAGCAGCGTACCCCTAGCGGGGTCTACGAACGAGCAGTACTTC.

To note about this clonotype: A much bigger clone sits one base away, suggesting this may be a read error. V gene TRBV18 combines with J gene TRBJ2-7, with D unclear. Germline lookup yields CDR1 KGHSH and CDR2 LQKENI. Deletions cut 8 bases from V and 3 bases from J, with 20 bases between. The CDR3 consists of 15 residues. In nucleotides, the CDR3 is TGTGCCAGCCCAGCCCCACCCGCAGGCGTCTACGAGCAGTACTTC. The encoded protein is CASPAPPAGVYEQYF.

This clonotype has ten or more counts. V is TRBV20-1 and J is TRBJ2-2; D gene ambiguous. Germline V CDR1 and CDR2: DFQATT, SNEGSKA (reference sequence). V was cut by 3 bases and J by 6 bases, with 11 bases left in between. The CDR3 loop spans 13 amino acids. CDR3 residues: CSARASEAGELFF. The CDR3 bases are TGCAGTGCTAGGGCATCCGAGGCCGGGGAGCTGTTTTTT.

This clonotype has ten or more counts. The chain has TRBV7-8 and TRBJ1-6, with TRBD1 identical over 7 bases. The V segment lost 0 bases and the J segment 0 bases; nucleotides outside the gene matches: 5. The germline V gene encodes CDR1 SGHVS and CDR2 FQNEAQ. This CDR3 has 18 residues. In nucleotides, the CDR3 is TGTGCCAGCAGCTTAGCTTTGACAGGGAGCTCCTATAATTCACCCCTCCACTTT. Protein product: CASSLALTGSSYNSPLHF.

The genes are TRBV9 and TRBJ1-1; a possible D gene is TRBD1 (5 bases). Germline lookup yields CDR1 SGDLS and CDR2 YYNGEE. V lost 3 bases, J lost 2 bases, and 8 bases lay in between. The CDR3 extends over 13 amino acids. In DNA form, the CDR3 reads TGTGCCAGCAGCGCGACAGTAAACACTGAAGCTTTCTTT. Its translation is CASSATVNTEAFF.

This clonotype was counted ten times or more. The CDR3 coding sequence is TGTGCCATCGGGAACAATGAGCAGTTCTTC. This translates into CAIGNNEQFF. The J gene is TRBJ2-1, the V gene TRBV10-3; D unresolved. This CDR3 has 10 amino acids. V was cut by 8 bases and J by 5 bases, with 4 bases left in between. Germline loops: CDR1 ENHRY, CDR2 SYGVKD.

With respect to this clonotype: This may be a read error, as it is one base from a much larger clone. V gene TRBV5-1 combines with J gene TRBJ2-3; 7 bases line up with TRBD2. Germline V gene sequence: CDR1 SGHRS, CDR2 YFSETQ. CDR3 length: 16 amino acids. J gave up 1 base and V 4 bases, and 9 bases lay outside the gene matches. The CDR3 DNA reads as TGCGCCAGCAGCCCGACGGCTAGCGGCGGCACAGATACGCAGTATTTT. It is translated as CASSPTASGGTDTQYF.